These 10 T cell receptor beta chains were sequenced from one sample in a study of blood T cell repertoires in COVID-19. TCRdb's copy holds only in-frame clones and misses some; the assay was immunoSEQ multiplex PCR. The table records about 380,000 clones, roughly 80% of them present only once. Sequencing was performed on peripheral blood. Source of these receptors: a human donor with acute or convalescent COVID-19. The donor label of this sample is uncertain.

Details on this clone: The identical CDR3 is also encoded by other nucleotide sequences in the sample. V and J are TRBV5-1 and TRBJ2-7; the D is unclear. Germline-derived CDR1 and CDR2 are SGHRS and YFSETQ. This CDR3 spans 14 amino acids. Trimming shortened V by 0 bases and J by 0 bases, and 7 bases separated the two germline ends. CDR3 residues: CASSLVSTSYEQYF. DNA of the CDR3: TGCGCCAGCAGCTTGGTGAGTACCTCCTACGAGCAGTACTTC.

This rearrangement joins TRBV5-5 to TRBJ2-2; 15 nucleotides agree with TRBD2. The CDR3 spans 18 residues. J gave up 0 bases and V 4 bases, and 4 bases lay outside the gene matches. Germline V gene data show CDR1 as SGHKS and CDR2 as YYEKEE (reference sequence). CDR3 DNA sequence: TGTGCCAGCAGCCTAGGACTAGCGGGGGGGACGAACACCGGGGAGCTGTTTTTT. Amino acids: CASSLGLAGGTNTGELFF.

The chain has TRBV27 and TRBJ1-2, with D possibly TRBD1 on 6 matching bases. The V gene's germline CDR1 is MNHEY and CDR2 SMNVEV (reference sequence). The V end lost 0 bases, the J end lost 4 bases, and 15 bases lay between the germline ends. CDR3 length equals 16 residues. The CDR3 loop reads CASSLSFGGLSYGYTF. CDR3 DNA: TGTGCCAGCAGTTTATCATTCGGGGGGCTTAGCTATGGCTACACCTTC.

This clone was detected only once. Different DNA sequences within this sample yield the same CDR3. V is TRBV6-1 and J is TRBJ2-2; D remains ambiguous. V gave up 3 bases and J gave up 9 bases, with 8 bases separating them. CDR1 and CDR2 (germline): MNHNS, SASEGT. The CDR3 runs 12 residues. CDR3 sequence (DNA): TGTGCCAGCAGTGACCGAGCCCGGGAGCTGTTTTTT. It encodes CASSDRARELFF.

This clone was picked up a small number of times. The chain employs TRBV5-6 and TRBJ2-2, with 7 bases aligning to TRBD1. The CDR3 is 14 amino acids. Trimming took 4 bases from V and 4 from J; bases not matched to a gene: 4. The germline gives CDR1 SGHDT, CDR2 YYEEEE. The CDR3 loop reads CASSLRQGTGELFF. The CDR3 nucleotides are TGTGCCAGCAGCCTGCGACAGGGCACCGGGGAGCTGTTTTTT.

This clone was found a few times. This chain joins TRBV5-1 and TRBJ1-2, with 7 bases matching TRBD1. Per germline, CDR1 SGHRS and CDR2 YFSETQ. The CDR3 has 15 amino acids. Trimming took 4 bases from V and 5 from J; bases not matched to a gene: 11. The CDR3 DNA follows: TGCGCCAGCAGCACCGGGACAGCGCGAGCGTATGGCTACACCTTC. Translation: CASSTGTARAYGYTF.

This chain links TRBV7-9 with TRBJ1-3; D is perhaps TRBD1 (6 bases). CDR3 size: 16 residues. Germline assignment: CDR1 SEHNR and CDR2 FQNEAQ (reference sequence). Trimming stripped 3 bases from V and 6 bases from J, with 18 bases between. For the CDR3, the DNA is TGTGCCAGCAGCTTCAACAGGGTCCAGGTATCAAACACCATATATTTT. Amino acids: CASSFNRVQVSNTIYF.

The chain couples TRBV12-3 or TRBV12-4 to TRBJ1-5; the match to TRBD1 covers 9 bases. Unmatched junction bases numbered 6, after V lost 11 bases and J lost 4 bases. This CDR3 has 13 residues. The DNA for the CDR3 is TGTGCCGTTAGGGACAGGGTGAATCAGCCCCAGCATTTT. Translated, it gives CAVRDRVNQPQHF.

This clone was seen a few times. Other nucleotide sequences in the sample specify the same CDR3. The chain carries TRBV2 and TRBJ1-1; tentative D call: TRBD1 (5 bases). V was cut by 8 bases and J by 1 base, with 5 bases left in between. Germline CDR1 is SNHLY and CDR2 is FYNNEI. CDR3 size: 11 residues. The chain's CDR3 is CASDRNTEAFF. CDR3 nucleotides: TGTGCCAGCGACAGGAACACTGAAGCTTTCTTT.

The chain employs TRBV7-8 and TRBJ1-1; D may be TRBD1 (6 bases). The CDR3 has 13 amino acids. CDR1 is SGHVS and CDR2 is FQNEAQ in the germline V gene. V was clipped by 8 bases and J by 0 bases, with 10 bases between them. CDR3 sequence: CASRQGMNTEAFF. DNA for the CDR3: TGTGCCAGCCGGCAGGGGATGAACACTGAAGCTTTCTTT. Supplemented by reference TRBV7-8 and TRBJ1-1, the full variable domain reads GAGVSQSPRYKVAKRGQDVALRCDPISGHVSLFWYQQALGQGPEFLTYFQNEAQLDKSGLPSDRFFAERPEGSVSTLKIQRTQQEDSAVYLCASRQGMNTEAFFGQGTRLTVV.